This T cell receptor (beta chain) emerged from a study of monozygotic twins with inflammatory bowel disease. Details on this clonotype: Its antigen is currently unknown.

CDR3 length: 12 amino acids. Germline values: CDR1 LNHNV, CDR2 YYDKDF (reference sequence). Findings and caveats of the study: Especially with disease activity, IBD patients shared fewer clonotypes with others than healthy twins did. No detectable difference in repertoire similarity separated concordant from discordant twins, possibly as a result of limited power.

In preparing each TCR library, 3500 ng of total RNA was used. Eight distinct reactions (per sample) were used to make the cDNA. TCRdb re-called the 5' RACE reads, yielding one record per CDR3 amino acid sequence without DNA. The sample holds approximately 420,000 distinct CDR3 sequences. The sequenced sample consisted of blood. The TCR sequence derives from a human donor with ulcerative colitis or Crohn's disease, or a healthy co-twin of an affected twin (not recorded which). The chain employs TRBV15 and TRBJ1-2. This chain's CDR3 is CATSRDDYGYTF. Complete variable domain (other parts from reference TRBV15 and TRBJ1-2): DAMVIQNPRYQVTQFGKPVTLSCSQTLNHNVMYWYQQKSSQAPKLLFHYYDKDFNNEADTPDNFQSRRPNTSFCFLDIRSPGLGDTAMYLCATSRDDYGYTFGSGTRLTVV.